Shown below are 8 T cell receptor beta chains from a single sample sequenced in a study of blood T cell repertoires in COVID-19. Sequencing used immunoSEQ multiplex PCR; TCRdb keeps in-frame clones, though not all of them. Of around 300,000 clones in the sample, 75% to 90% are singletons; the top ten hold approximately 2%. Sequencing was performed on peripheral blood. Receptors were obtained from a man aged 50-59 years with acute or convalescent COVID-19.

This clone was observed once. The V call is TRBV5-1, the J call TRBJ2-3, with D unclear. The CDR3 runs to 13 residues. V was cut by 0 bases and J by 4 bases, with 6 bases left in between. CDR1 is SGHRS and CDR2 is YFSETQ in the germline V gene. The CDR3 reads CASSLEPADTQYF. The CDR3 DNA is TGCGCCAGCAGCTTGGAGCCCGCAGATACGCAGTATTTT.

V usage is TRBV2 and J usage is TRBJ1-2, with D maybe TRBD1 (5 bases). This CDR3 has 13 amino acids. V dropped 5 bases and J dropped 3 bases, with 10 bases sitting between them. The germline V gene encodes CDR1 SNHLY and CDR2 FYNNEI. The CDR3 DNA sequence: TGTGCCAGCAGTTCCGACAGCTACTATGGCTACACCTTC. Protein: CASSSDSYYGYTF.

The chain recombines TRBV6-6 with TRBJ1-1; D perhaps matches TRBD1 (5 bases). Trimming took off 6 bases at V and 0 bases at J, with 11 bases between the two ends. CDR3 size: 14 residues. Germline V CDR1 and CDR2: MNHNY, SVGAGI (reference sequence). CDR3 DNA: TGTGCCAGCAGCCCTCGGACAATGAACACTGAAGCTTTCTTT. It specifies CASSPRTMNTEAFF.

This rearrangement joins TRBV5-1 to TRBJ1-2; D uncertain. This CDR3 has 16 amino acids. Trimming took 0 bases from V and 3 from J, leaving 15 bases between them. Germline V lookup: CDR1 SGHRS, CDR2 YFSETQ. As DNA, the CDR3 is TGCGCCAGCAGCTTGGGGTACCTCGGGATGGACTATGGCTACACCTTC. Translated, it gives CASSLGYLGMDYGYTF.

V is TRBV19 and J is TRBJ2-7; TRBD1 matches 9 bases. J lost 2 bases, V lost 5 bases, and 7 bases had no gene match. The CDR3 totals 15 residues. Per germline, CDR1 LNHDA and CDR2 SQIVND (reference sequence). CDR3 sequence: CASSPAGTGPYEQYF. The CDR3 DNA sequence: TGTGCCAGTAGTCCGGCCGGGACAGGGCCCTACGAGCAGTACTTC.

V usage is TRBV5-5 and J usage is TRBJ2-1; tentatively, D is TRBD1 (6 bases). V lost 4 bases and J 6 bases, leaving 17 bases between the germline ends. The CDR3 consists of 15 residues. The germline CDR1 and CDR2 sequences are SGHKS and YYEKEE (reference sequence). The CDR3 DNA reads as TGTGCCAGCAGCACTGGACAGCGAGGGGGCAATGAGCAGTTCTTC. It translates to CASSTGQRGGNEQFF.

The chain couples TRBV30 to TRBJ1-4; no clear D. Germline V gene sequence: CDR1 GTSNPN, CDR2 SVGIG (reference sequence). This CDR3 is 14 amino acids long. The ends were cut back, 3 bases at V and 4 bases at J, with 12 bases in the middle. The CDR3 sequence: CAWSRGGINEKLFF. The CDR3 bases are TGTGCCTGGAGCCGGGGAGGGATTAATGAAAAACTGTTTTTT. The whole variable domain, filled in from reference TRBV30 and TRBJ1-4, reads SQTIHQWPATLVQPVGSPLSLECTVEGTSNPNLYWYRQAAGRGLQLLFYSVGIGQISSEVPQNLSASRPQDRQFILSSKKLLLSDSGFYLCAWSRGGINEKLFFGSGTQLSVL.

This clone has only one observation. The V call is TRBV11-2, the J call TRBJ2-3; the match to TRBD1 covers 9 bases. Germline V lookup: CDR1 SGHAT, CDR2 FQNNGV. The CDR3 is 14 residues long. Trimming at V came to 5 bases and at J to 4 bases, leaving 4 bases not matched to a gene. The CDR3 nucleotides are TGTGCCAGCAGCCCCAGACAGGGGGCAGATACGCAGTATTTT. Protein product: CASSPRQGADTQYF. The entire variable domain, with the rest obtained from reference TRBV11-2 and TRBJ2-3, is as follows: EAGVAQSPRYKIIEKRQSVAFWCNPISGHATLYWYQQILGQGPKLLIQFQNNGVVDDSQLPKDRFSAERLKGVDSTLKIQPAKLEDSAVYLCASSPRQGADTQYFGPGTRLTVL.